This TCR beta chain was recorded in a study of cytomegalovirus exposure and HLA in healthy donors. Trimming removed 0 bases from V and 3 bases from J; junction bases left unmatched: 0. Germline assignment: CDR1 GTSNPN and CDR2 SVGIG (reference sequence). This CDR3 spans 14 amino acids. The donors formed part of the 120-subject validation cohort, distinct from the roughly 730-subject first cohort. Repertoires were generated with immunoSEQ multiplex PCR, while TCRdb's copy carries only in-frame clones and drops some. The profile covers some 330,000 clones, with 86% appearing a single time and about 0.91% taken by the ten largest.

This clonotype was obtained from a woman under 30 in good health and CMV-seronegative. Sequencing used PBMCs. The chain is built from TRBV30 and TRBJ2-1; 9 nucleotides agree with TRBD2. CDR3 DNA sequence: TGTGCCTGGAGTGTTAGCGGGAGCTACAATGAGCAGTTCTTC. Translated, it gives CAWSVSGSYNEQFF. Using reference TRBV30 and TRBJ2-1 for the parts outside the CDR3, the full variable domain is SQTIHQWPATLVQPVGSPLSLECTVEGTSNPNLYWYRQAAGRGLQLLFYSVGIGQISSEVPQNLSASRPQDRQFILSSKKLLLSDSGFYLCAWSVSGSYNEQFFGPGTRLTVL.